These 24 T cell receptor beta chains were all obtained from the same sample, sequenced in a study of blood T cell repertoires in COVID-19. Method: immunoSEQ multiplex PCR; TCRdb's copy keeps in-frame clones and lacks some. The table records about 220,000 clones, 70% to 85% of them present only once. Sequencing used PBMCs or T cells enriched from blood (not recorded which). These receptors came from a woman aged 40-49 years with acute COVID-19.

The rearrangement uses TRBV3-1 (or the pseudogene TRBV3-2) and TRBJ2-2; 10 bases are shared with TRBD1. Germline V gene sequence: CDR1 LGHDT, CDR2 YNNKEL (reference sequence). The ends lost 6 bases at V and 4 bases at J; junction bases unmatched: 5. The length of the CDR3 is 15 residues. The CDR3, as DNA: TGTGCCAGCAGATACGGGACAGGGGTCACCGGGGAGCTGTTTTTT. As protein: CASRYGTGVTGELFF.

The genes are TRBV6-5 and TRBJ2-7, with D uncertain. Germline V CDR1 and CDR2: MNHEY, SVGAGI. V was clipped by 2 bases and J by 0 bases, with 11 bases between them. The CDR3 runs to 15 residues. CDR3 sequence: CASSYGPSSSYEQYF. The CDR3, as DNA: TGTGCCAGCAGTTACGGGCCTTCGAGCTCCTACGAGCAGTACTTC.

The V and J genes are TRBV27 and TRBJ2-7, with TRBD2 as a possible D gene (6 bases). The CDR3 runs 15 residues. Germline CDR1 and CDR2: MNHEY and SMNVEV (reference sequence). V was pared by 0 bases and J by 2 bases, with 11 bases between. As DNA, the CDR3 is TGTGCCAGCAGTTTATCCCAGCGGGCCGCCTACGAGCAGTACTTC. Its protein is CASSLSQRAAYEQYF.

J is TRBJ2-5 and V is TRBV7-2; D is ambiguous. V lost 0 bases and J lost 3, with 11 bases in between. Per the germline V gene, CDR1 is SGHTA and CDR2 is FQGNSA. The CDR3 loop spans 15 amino acids. As DNA, the CDR3 is TGTGCCAGCAGCTTAGCGTCGACTTCTAAAGAGACCCAGTACTTC. Translation gives CASSLASTSKETQYF.

The V and J genes are TRBV5-4 and TRBJ2-2, with TRBD1 matching over 7 bases. The germline V gene has CDR1 SGHNT and CDR2 YYREEE (reference sequence). The CDR3 runs to 16 residues. The V segment lost 5 bases and the J segment 8 bases; nucleotides outside the gene matches: 15. In DNA form, the CDR3 reads TGTGCCAGCAGGAAAGGGATCCGGGACAGTACGGGGGAGCTGTTTTTT. It encodes CASRKGIRDSTGELFF.

This chain uses TRBV5-6 with TRBJ2-7, with no clear D. V lost 5 bases to trimming and J lost 3 bases, with 9 bases between them. CDR3 length: 12 amino acids. Germline V lookup: CDR1 SGHDT, CDR2 YYEEEE. CDR3 loop: CASSFGVYEQYF. The CDR3 DNA follows: TGTGCCAGCAGTTTCGGTGTCTACGAGCAGTACTTC.

This clone was picked up one time. V gene TRBV29-1 combines with J gene TRBJ1-2; a possible D gene is TRBD1 (6 bases). The CDR3 is made up of 13 amino acids. V shed 3 bases and J shed 2 bases, with 10 bases lying between them. CDR1 SQVTM and CDR2 ANQGSEA come from the germline V gene. CDR3 in amino acids: CSVEIQGNYGYTF. The CDR3 DNA is TGCAGCGTTGAGATTCAGGGGAACTATGGCTACACCTTC.

This clone was detected once. This chain links TRBV2 with TRBJ2-1, with 10 bases aligning to TRBD2. The CDR3 consists of 15 residues. Germline loops: CDR1 SNHLY, CDR2 FYNNEI. The ends lost 1 base at V and 4 bases at J; junction bases unmatched: 1. The CDR3, as DNA: TGTGCCAGCAGTGAAGAACTAGCGGGGTACAATGAGCAGTTCTTC. This encodes CASSEELAGYNEQFF.

This sequence joins TRBV6-5 and TRBJ1-1; D might be TRBD1 (5 bases). The CDR3 contains 13 residues. V was pared by 6 bases and J by 0 bases, with 8 bases between. Germline V gives CDR1 MNHEY, CDR2 SVGAGI. The CDR3: CASRRQLNTEAFF. In DNA form, the CDR3 reads TGTGCCAGCAGACGACAGTTGAACACTGAAGCTTTCTTT.

This clone has just a few counts. The V and J genes are TRBV6-6 and TRBJ1-4, with 9 nucleotides matching TRBD1. From germline, CDR1 is MNHNY and CDR2 SVGAGI (reference sequence). After removal of 7 bases from V and 0 bases from J, the junction contained 6 bases not matched to a gene. This CDR3 region has 16 residues. The CDR3, as DNA: TGTGCCAGCACCAAAACAGGGGGCGCAACTAATGAAAAACTGTTTTTT. Translating gives CASTKTGGATNEKLFF.

The CDR3 reads CASSLGAGETQYF. The CDR3 DNA reads TGTGCCAGCAGCTTAGGAGCGGGAGAGACCCAGTACTTC. The J gene is TRBJ2-5, the V gene TRBV5-5, with D possibly being TRBD2 (6 bases). The ends were cut back, 2 bases at V and 4 bases at J, with 9 bases in the middle. CDR1 is SGHKS, CDR2 YYEKEE, per germline (reference sequence). The CDR3 is 13 residues long.

This rearrangement joins TRBV27 to TRBJ2-7; perhaps TRBD2 as D (6 bases). The CDR3 loop spans 15 amino acids. CDR1 MNHEY and CDR2 SMNVEV come from the germline V gene (reference sequence). V lost 4 bases and J 4 bases, leaving 17 bases between the germline ends. The chain's CDR3 is CASSSLADFPYEQYF. The CDR3 bases are TGTGCCAGCAGTTCGTTAGCGGACTTCCCTTACGAGCAGTACTTC.

CDR3 sequence reads: CASSVDLDNNEQFF. The CDR3 coding sequence is TGTGCCAGCAGCGTAGACCTGGACAACAATGAGCAGTTCTTC. J is TRBJ2-1 and V is TRBV9; D might be TRBD1 (5 bases). The CDR3 contains 14 residues. Trimming took 0 bases from V and 5 from J, leaving 9 bases between them. Germline CDR1 SGDLS, CDR2 YYNGEE.

This clone was observed a few times. The rearrangement uses TRBV5-1 and TRBJ2-3; TRBD2 matches at 8 bases. In germline, CDR1 is SGHRS, CDR2 YFSETQ. The CDR3 runs to 15 residues. With V trimmed by 1 base and J by 1 base, 2 bases remained unmatched. CDR3 amino acids: CASSLLAGRTDTQYF. The CDR3 region has the DNA TGCGCCAGCAGCTTGTTAGCGGGACGCACAGATACGCAGTATTTT.

The chain is built from TRBV7-2 and TRBJ1-3, with D tentatively TRBD1 (6 bases). CDR1 and CDR2 from the germline V gene are SGHTA and FQGNSA. The CDR3 runs 18 residues. The V end was cut by 5 bases, the J end by 0 bases, with 20 bases between. The CDR3 nucleotides read TGTGCCAGCAGCCAACTGGGGGCAGGGATAATCTCTGGAAACACCATATATTTT. Its protein is CASSQLGAGIISGNTIYF.

V and J are TRBV6-5 and TRBJ2-2, with 8 bases lining up with TRBD1. The germline CDR1 and CDR2 sequences are MNHEY and SVGAGI. This CDR3 is built from 15 residues. V trimming: 5 bases; J trimming: 5 bases; junction bases outside the gene matches: 7. The CDR3, as DNA: TGTGCCAGCAGTCCTCGGACAGGGTGGACCGGGGAGCTGTTTTTT. Its translation is CASSPRTGWTGELFF.

This clone was picked up one time. The chain carries TRBV5-5 and TRBJ2-7; the D is unclear. This CDR3 is 14 amino acids long. Germline V gene sequence: CDR1 SGHKS, CDR2 YYEKEE (reference sequence). V shed 4 bases and J shed 3 bases, with 14 bases lying between them. The CDR3 sequence is CASSPETTHYEQYF. For the CDR3, the DNA is TGTGCCAGCAGCCCCGAAACTACTCACTACGAGCAGTACTTC.

The V gene is TRBV6-5, the J gene TRBJ2-1; 12 bases are shared with TRBD1. Trimming at V came to 5 bases and at J to 8 bases, leaving 4 bases not matched to a gene. The CDR3 has 14 residues. CDR1 and CDR2 (germline): MNHEY, SVGAGI. DNA for the CDR3: TGTGCCAGCAGTCCCGGGACAGGGGGCCATGAGCAGTTCTTC. Translated: CASSPGTGGHEQFF.

The V and J genes are TRBV9 and TRBJ2-1; TRBD2 agrees at 7 bases. The germline V gene has CDR1 SGDLS and CDR2 YYNGEE. The CDR3 has 14 residues. Losses at the gene ends were 3 bases for V and 2 bases for J; bases not matched to a gene: 2. In nucleotides, the CDR3 is TGTGCCAGCAGCGGCACTAGCGCCTACAATGAGCAGTTCTTC. This sequence encodes CASSGTSAYNEQFF.

This clone showed up just a few times. The rearrangement joins TRBV28 to TRBJ1-5; D unresolved. The CDR3 is 13 residues long. V dropped 3 bases and J dropped 7 bases, with 10 bases sitting between them. Germline V gives CDR1 MDHEN, CDR2 SYDVKM. This CDR3 reads CASSFEPRQPQHF. CDR3 nucleotides: TGTGCCAGCAGTTTTGAGCCCCGCCAGCCCCAGCATTTT.

The genes are TRBV15 and TRBJ1-4; TRBD1 matches 9 bases. J was trimmed by 8 bases and V by 1 base; bases with no gene match: 5. The CDR3 length is 15 residues. Germline V CDR1 and CDR2: LNHNV, YYDKDF (reference sequence). This chain's CDR3 is CATSRGDRVDEKLFF. CDR3 DNA sequence: TGTGCCACCAGCAGAGGGGACAGGGTTGACGAAAAACTGTTTTTT.

This clone came up a few times. The J gene is TRBJ1-1, the V gene TRBV25-1; D is uncertain. CDR1 is MGHDK, CDR2 SYGVNS, per germline. V was clipped by 4 bases and J by 12 bases, with 15 bases between them. The CDR3 covers 12 residues. The DNA of the CDR3 is TGTGCCAGCAGTGTTGAGGGAAGAGGACCTTTCTTT. It codes for CASSVEGRGPFF.

This clone was seen ten or more times. A junction boundary mismatches the germline segment, possibly from a read error. The J gene is TRBJ1-1, the V gene TRBV27, with a weak D call TRBD1 (6 bases). This CDR3 has 14 residues. Germline V CDR1 and CDR2: MNHEY, SMNVEV (reference sequence). CDR3 in DNA: TGTGCCAGCAGAAACTCCGGGACAAACAGTGAAGCTTTCTTT. Translating gives CASRNSGTNSEAFF.

This sequence joins TRBV30 and TRBJ1-1; 8 bases line up with TRBD1. Trimming took 2 bases from V and 7 from J; bases not matched to a gene: 3. There are 12 residues in the CDR3. Germline-derived CDR1 and CDR2 are GTSNPN and SVGIG (reference sequence). This CDR3 reads CAWSFGQGEAFF. The DNA of the CDR3 is TGTGCCTGGAGTTTTGGACAGGGTGAAGCTTTCTTT. The whole variable domain, remainder taken from reference TRBV30 and TRBJ1-1, is SQTIHQWPATLVQPVGSPLSLECTVEGTSNPNLYWYRQAAGRGLQLLFYSVGIGQISSEVPQNLSASRPQDRQFILSSKKLLLSDSGFYLCAWSFGQGEAFFGQGTRLTVV.